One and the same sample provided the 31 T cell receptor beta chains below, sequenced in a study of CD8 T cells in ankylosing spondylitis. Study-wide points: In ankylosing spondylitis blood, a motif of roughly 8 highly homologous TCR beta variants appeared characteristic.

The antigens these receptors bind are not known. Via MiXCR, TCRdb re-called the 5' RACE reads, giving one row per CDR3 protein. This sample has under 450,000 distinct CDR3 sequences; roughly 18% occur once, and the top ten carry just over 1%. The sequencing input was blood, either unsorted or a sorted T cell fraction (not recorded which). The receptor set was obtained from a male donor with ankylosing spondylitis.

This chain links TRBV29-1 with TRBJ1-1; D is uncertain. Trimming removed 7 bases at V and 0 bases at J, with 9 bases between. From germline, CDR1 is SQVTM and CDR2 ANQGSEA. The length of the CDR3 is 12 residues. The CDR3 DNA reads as TGCAGCGCCTGTACAGTGAACACTGAAGCTTTCTTT. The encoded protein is CSACTVNTEAFF.

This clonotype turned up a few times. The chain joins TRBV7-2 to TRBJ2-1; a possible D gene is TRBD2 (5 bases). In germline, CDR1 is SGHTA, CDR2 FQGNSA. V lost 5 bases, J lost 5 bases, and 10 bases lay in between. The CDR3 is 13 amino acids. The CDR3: CASSLTSHNEQFF. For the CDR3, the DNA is TGTGCCAGCAGCCTTACTAGTCACAATGAGCAGTTCTTC.

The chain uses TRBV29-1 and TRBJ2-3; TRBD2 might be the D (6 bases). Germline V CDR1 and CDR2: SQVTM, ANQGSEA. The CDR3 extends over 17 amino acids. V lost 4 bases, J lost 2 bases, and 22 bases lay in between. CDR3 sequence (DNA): TGCAGCGTTGCCGTCAGACCGAGGGGACTCTACACAGATACGCAGTATTTT. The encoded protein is CSVAVRPRGLYTDTQYF.

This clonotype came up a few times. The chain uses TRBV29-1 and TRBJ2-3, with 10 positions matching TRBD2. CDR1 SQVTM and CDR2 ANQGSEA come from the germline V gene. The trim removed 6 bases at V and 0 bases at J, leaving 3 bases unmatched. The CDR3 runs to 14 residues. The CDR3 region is CSVKREGSTDTQYF. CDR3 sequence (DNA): TGCAGCGTCAAGCGGGAGGGGAGCACAGATACGCAGTATTTT.

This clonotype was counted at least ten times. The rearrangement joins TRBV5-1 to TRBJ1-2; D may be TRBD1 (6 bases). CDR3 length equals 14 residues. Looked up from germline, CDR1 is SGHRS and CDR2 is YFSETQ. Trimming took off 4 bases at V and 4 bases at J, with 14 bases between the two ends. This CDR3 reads CASSEGHVSYGYTF. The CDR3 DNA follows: TGCGCCAGCAGCGAGGGACACGTCAGCTATGGCTACACCTTC.

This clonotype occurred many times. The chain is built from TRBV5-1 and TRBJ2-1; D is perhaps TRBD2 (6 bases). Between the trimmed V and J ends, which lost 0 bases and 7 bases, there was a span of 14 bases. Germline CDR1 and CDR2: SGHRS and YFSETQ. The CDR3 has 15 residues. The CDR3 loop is CASSLAAGRGNEQFF. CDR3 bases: TGCGCCAGCAGCTTGGCGGCGGGACGGGGGAATGAGCAGTTCTTC.

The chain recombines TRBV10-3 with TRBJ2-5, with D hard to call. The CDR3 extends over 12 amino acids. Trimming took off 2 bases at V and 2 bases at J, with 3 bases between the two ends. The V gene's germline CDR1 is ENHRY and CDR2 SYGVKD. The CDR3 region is CAISEGQETQYF. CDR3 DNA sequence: TGTGCCATCAGTGAGGGACAAGAGACCCAGTACTTC.

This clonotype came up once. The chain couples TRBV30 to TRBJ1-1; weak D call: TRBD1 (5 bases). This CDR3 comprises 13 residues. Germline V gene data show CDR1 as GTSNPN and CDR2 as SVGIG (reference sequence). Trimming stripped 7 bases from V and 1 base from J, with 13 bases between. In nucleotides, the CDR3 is TGTGCCTCTATGACAGATACGAACACTGAAGCTTTCTTT. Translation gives CASMTDTNTEAFF.

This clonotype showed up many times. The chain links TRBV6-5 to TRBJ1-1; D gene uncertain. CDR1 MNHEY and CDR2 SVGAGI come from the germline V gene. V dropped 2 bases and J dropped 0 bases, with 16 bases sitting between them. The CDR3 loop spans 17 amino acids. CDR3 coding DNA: TGTGCCAGCAGTTACCCCACCGTAGGAGGGATGAACACTGAAGCTTTCTTT. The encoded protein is CASSYPTVGGMNTEAFF.

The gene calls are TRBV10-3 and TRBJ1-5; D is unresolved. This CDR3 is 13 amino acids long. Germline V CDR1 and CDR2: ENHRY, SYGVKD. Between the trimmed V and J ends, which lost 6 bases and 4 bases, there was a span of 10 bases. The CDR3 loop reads CAISGGGNQPQHF. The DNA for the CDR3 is TGTGCCATCAGCGGAGGAGGTAATCAGCCCCAGCATTTT.

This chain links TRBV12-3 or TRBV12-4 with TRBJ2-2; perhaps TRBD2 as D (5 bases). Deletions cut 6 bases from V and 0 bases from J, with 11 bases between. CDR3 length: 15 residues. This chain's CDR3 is CASSKRGSNTGELFF. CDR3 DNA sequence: TGTGCCAGCAGCAAACGGGGTTCGAACACCGGGGAGCTGTTTTTT.

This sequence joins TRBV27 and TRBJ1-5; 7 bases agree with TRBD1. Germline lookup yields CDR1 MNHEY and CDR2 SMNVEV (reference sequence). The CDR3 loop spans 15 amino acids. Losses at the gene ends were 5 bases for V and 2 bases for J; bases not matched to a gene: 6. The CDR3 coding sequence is TGTGCCAGCAGTACCGGGACAGACCGCAATCAGCCCCAGCATTTT. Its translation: CASSTGTDRNQPQHF.

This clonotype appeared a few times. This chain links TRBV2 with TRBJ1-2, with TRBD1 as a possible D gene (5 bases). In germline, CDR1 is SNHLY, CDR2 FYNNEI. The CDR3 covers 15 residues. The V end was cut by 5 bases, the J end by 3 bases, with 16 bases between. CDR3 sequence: CASSPNKGFDYGYTF. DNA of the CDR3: TGTGCCAGCAGTCCCAACAAGGGGTTTGACTATGGCTACACCTTC.

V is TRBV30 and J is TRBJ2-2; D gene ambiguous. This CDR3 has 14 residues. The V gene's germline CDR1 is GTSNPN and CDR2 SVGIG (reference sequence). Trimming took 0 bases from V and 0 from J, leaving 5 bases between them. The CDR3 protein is CAWSVSPNTGELFF. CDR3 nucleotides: TGTGCCTGGAGTGTATCCCCGAACACCGGGGAGCTGTTTTTT. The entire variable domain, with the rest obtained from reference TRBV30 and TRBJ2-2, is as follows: SQTIHQWPATLVQPVGSPLSLECTVEGTSNPNLYWYRQAAGRGLQLLFYSVGIGQISSEVPQNLSASRPQDRQFILSSKKLLLSDSGFYLCAWSVSPNTGELFFGEGSRLTVL.

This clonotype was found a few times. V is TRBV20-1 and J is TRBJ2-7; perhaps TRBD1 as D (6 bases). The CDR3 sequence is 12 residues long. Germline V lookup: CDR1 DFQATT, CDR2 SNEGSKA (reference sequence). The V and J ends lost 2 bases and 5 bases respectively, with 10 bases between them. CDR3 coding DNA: TGCAGTGCTAGACAGGGGTTCAACGAGCAGTACTTC. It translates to CSARQGFNEQYF.

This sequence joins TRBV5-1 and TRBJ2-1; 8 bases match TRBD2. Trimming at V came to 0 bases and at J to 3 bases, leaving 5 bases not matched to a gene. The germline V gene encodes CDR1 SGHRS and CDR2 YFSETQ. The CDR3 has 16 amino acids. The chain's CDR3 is CASSLEAGAIYNEQFF. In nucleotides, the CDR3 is TGCGCCAGCAGCTTGGAAGCGGGGGCCATCTACAATGAGCAGTTCTTC.

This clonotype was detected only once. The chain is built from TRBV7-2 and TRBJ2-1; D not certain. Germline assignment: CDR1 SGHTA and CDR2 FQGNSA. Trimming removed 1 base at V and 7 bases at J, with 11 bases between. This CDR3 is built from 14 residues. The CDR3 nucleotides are TGTGCCAGCAGCTTAGTAGCTAAAACGAATGAGCAGTTCTTC. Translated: CASSLVAKTNEQFF.

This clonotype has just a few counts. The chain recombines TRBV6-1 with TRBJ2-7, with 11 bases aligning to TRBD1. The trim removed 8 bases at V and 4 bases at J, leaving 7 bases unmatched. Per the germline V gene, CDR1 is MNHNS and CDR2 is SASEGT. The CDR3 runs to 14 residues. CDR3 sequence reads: CASLRGTGGYEQYF. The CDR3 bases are TGTGCCAGCCTGAGGGGGACAGGGGGGTACGAGCAGTACTTC.

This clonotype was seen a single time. Here the CDR3 DNA reads TGTGCCAGCAGCCAAGGGACTAGCGGGGGGGAATACGAGCAGTACTTC. Amino acid sequence: CASSQGTSGGEYEQYF. The J gene is TRBJ2-7, the V gene TRBV4-2, with 15 bases aligning to TRBD2. Per the germline V gene, CDR1 is LGHNA and CDR2 is YNFKEQ. Losses at the gene ends were 1 base for V and 4 bases for J; bases not matched to a gene: 2. This CDR3 is 16 amino acids long.

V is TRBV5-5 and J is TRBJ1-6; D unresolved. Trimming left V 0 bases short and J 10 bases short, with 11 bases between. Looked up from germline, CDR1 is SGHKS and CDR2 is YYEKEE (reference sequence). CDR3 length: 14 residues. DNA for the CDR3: TGTGCCAGCAGCTTGGAAGGGATAGGATCACCCCTCCACTTT. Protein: CASSLEGIGSPLHF. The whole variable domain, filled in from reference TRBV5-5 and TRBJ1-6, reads DAGVTQSPTHLIKTRGQQVTLRCSPISGHKSVSWYQQVLGQGPQFIFQYYEKEERGRGNFPDRFSARQFPNYSSELNVNALLLGDSALYLCASSLEGIGSPLHFGNGTRLTVT.

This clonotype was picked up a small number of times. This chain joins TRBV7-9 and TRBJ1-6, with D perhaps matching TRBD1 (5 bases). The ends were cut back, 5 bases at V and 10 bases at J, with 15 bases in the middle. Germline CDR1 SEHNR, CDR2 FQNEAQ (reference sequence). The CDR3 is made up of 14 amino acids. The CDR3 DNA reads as TGTGCCAGCAGCCCTAATTCCGGGGGATCACCCCTCCACTTT. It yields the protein CASSPNSGGSPLHF.

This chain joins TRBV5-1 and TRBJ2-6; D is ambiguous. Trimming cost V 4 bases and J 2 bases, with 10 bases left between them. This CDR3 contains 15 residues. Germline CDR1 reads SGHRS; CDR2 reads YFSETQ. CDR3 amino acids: CASSQGSPGANVLTF. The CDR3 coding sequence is TGCGCCAGCAGCCAAGGAAGTCCTGGGGCCAACGTCCTGACTTTC. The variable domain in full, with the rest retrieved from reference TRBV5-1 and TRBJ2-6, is KAGVTQTPRYLIKTRGQQVTLSCSPISGHRSVSWYQQTPGQGLQFLFEYFSETQRNKGNFPGRFSGRQFSNSRSEMNVSTLELGDSALYLCASSQGSPGANVLTFGAGSRLTVL.

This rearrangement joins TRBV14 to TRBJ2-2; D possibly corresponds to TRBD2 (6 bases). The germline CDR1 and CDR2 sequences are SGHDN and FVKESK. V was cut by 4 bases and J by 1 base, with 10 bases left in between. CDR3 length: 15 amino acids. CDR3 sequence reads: CASSPGLRNTGELFF. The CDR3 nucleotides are TGTGCCAGCAGCCCGGGACTCAGGAACACCGGGGAGCTGTTTTTT.

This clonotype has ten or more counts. CDR3 region: CASRTEGSPNNEQFF. The CDR3 nucleotides are TGCGCCAGCAGAACGGAGGGAAGCCCGAACAATGAGCAGTTCTTC. The V call is TRBV5-1, the J call TRBJ2-1, with D perhaps matching TRBD2 (6 bases). The germline V gene encodes CDR1 SGHRS and CDR2 YFSETQ. This CDR3 contains 15 residues. The V gene lost 5 bases and the J gene lost 5 bases, with 17 bases spanning the gap.

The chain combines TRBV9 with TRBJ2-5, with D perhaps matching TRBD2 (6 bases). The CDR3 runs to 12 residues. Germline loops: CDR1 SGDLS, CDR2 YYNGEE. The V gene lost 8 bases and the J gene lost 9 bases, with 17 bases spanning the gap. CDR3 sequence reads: CASNRDSGAQYF. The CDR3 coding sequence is TGTGCCAGTAATCGGGACTCCGGGGCCCAGTACTTC.

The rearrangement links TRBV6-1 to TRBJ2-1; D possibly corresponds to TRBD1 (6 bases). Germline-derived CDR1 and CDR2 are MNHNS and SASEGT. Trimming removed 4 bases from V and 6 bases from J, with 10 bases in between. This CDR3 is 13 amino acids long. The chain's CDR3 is CASSVSGVNEQFF. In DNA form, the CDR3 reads TGTGCCAGCAGTGTCTCAGGGGTCAATGAGCAGTTCTTC.

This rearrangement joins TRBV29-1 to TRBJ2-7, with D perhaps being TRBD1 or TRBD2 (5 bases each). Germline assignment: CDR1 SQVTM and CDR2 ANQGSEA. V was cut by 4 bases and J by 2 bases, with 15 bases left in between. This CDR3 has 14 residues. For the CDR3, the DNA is TGCAGCGTTGGAGGGGATACCAGGGCCTACGAGCAGTACTTC. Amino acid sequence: CSVGGDTRAYEQYF.

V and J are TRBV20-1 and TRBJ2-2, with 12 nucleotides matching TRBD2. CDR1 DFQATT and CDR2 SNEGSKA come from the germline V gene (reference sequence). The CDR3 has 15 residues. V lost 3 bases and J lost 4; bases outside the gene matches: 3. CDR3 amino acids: CSASRLAGVTGELFF. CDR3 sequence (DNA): TGCAGTGCTAGTCGACTAGCGGGGGTCACCGGGGAGCTGTTTTTT.

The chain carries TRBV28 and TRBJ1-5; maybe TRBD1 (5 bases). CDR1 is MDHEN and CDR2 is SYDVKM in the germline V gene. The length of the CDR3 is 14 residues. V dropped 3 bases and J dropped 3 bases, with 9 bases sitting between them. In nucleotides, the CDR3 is TGTGCCAGCAGTTTTTCAGGGCACAATCAGCCCCAGCATTTT. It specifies CASSFSGHNQPQHF.

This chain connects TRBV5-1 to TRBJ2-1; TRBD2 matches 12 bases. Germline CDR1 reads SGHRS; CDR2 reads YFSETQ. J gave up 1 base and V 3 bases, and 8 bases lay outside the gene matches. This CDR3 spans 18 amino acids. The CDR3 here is CASSSQTSGGQSYNEQFF. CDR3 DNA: TGCGCCAGCAGCTCTCAGACTAGCGGGGGCCAATCCTACAATGAGCAGTTCTTC.

The CDR3 is CASSADRANSPLHF. CDR3 bases: TGTGCCAGCAGCGCCGACAGGGCTAATTCACCCCTCCACTTT. The V and J genes are TRBV2 and TRBJ1-6; 7 nucleotides line up with TRBD1. This CDR3 is built from 14 residues. Trimming took 6 bases from V and 6 from J; bases not matched to a gene: 5. Germline values: CDR1 SNHLY, CDR2 FYNNEI.